This passage covers 22 T cell receptor beta chains from one sample sequenced in a study of blood T cells in healthy people across ages (dated by TCRdb to about 2015). The library was prepared using 5' RACE. This sample was sequenced with an Illumina HiSeq 2500. A second PCR of roughly 6 to 11 cycles was run with a J-beta primer mix and a sample-barcoded 5' primer. The public sequencing data were trimmed at Q25 with fastp and processed into clonotypes with MiXCR by TCRdb, which kept only in-frame beta chains. Every distinct CDR3 protein forms one entry, paired with its most common genes and DNA. Across this sample there are roughly 900,000 distinct CDR3 sequences, with under 50% seen only once. The ten largest clones represent around an eighth of the sample. The sequenced sample was blood. The source is a man aged 25-45 years in good health.

The chain has TRBV12-3 or TRBV12-4 and TRBJ1-3; D perhaps matches TRBD1 (5 bases). V was shortened by 3 bases and J by 0 bases, with 15 bases between the two germline ends. The CDR3 has 17 residues. CDR3 in amino acids: CASSFQGWGSSGNTIYF. CDR3 DNA sequence: TGTGCCAGCAGTTTTCAGGGATGGGGCTCCTCTGGAAACACCATATATTTT.

This clonotype was detected only a few times. J is TRBJ2-7 and V is TRBV7-2; D is unresolved. Germline CDR1 is SGHTA and CDR2 is FQGNSA. The CDR3 covers 13 residues. Trimming shortened V by 2 bases and J by 5 bases, and 10 bases separated the two germline ends. The CDR3 DNA follows: TGTGCCAGCAGCTTAACAGTGGGGAACGAGCAGTACTTC. Translating it yields CASSLTVGNEQYF.

This chain joins TRBV7-4 and TRBJ1-5; 7 bases line up with TRBD1. The CDR3 spans 16 residues. The germline CDR1 and CDR2 sequences are SGHVT and SQSDAQ. J was trimmed by 3 bases and V by 5 bases; bases with no gene match: 10. CDR3 sequence: CASSLPTGIINQPQHF. Written as DNA, the CDR3 is TGTGCCAGCAGCCTCCCGACAGGGATCATCAATCAGCCCCAGCATTTT.

Concerning this clonotype: Relative to the germline gene, one junction end is altered; a read error may explain this. This chain links TRBV28 with TRBJ1-5; D is possibly TRBD1 (6 bases). The CDR3 length is 13 residues. Germline CDR1 and CDR2: MDHEN and SYDVKM. The CDR3 DNA is TGTGTCAGCAGCCGGGACACCACGTCGCCCCAGCATTTT. It codes for CVSSRDTTSPQHF.

This clonotype was counted between two and nine times. The chain joins TRBV24-1 to TRBJ2-3, with a weak D call TRBD2 (6 bases). V dropped 4 bases and J dropped 1 base, with 17 bases sitting between them. CDR3 length: 17 amino acids. Germline CDR1 KGHDR, CDR2 SFDVKD. CDR3 nucleotide sequence: TGTGCCACCAGTGACCCTACTAGGACTATAGGCACAGATACGCAGTATTTT. It translates to CATSDPTRTIGTDTQYF.

The V and J genes are TRBV6-1 and TRBJ1-5; 9 bases align to TRBD1. Trimming took 3 bases from V and 6 from J; bases not matched to a gene: 3. Germline CDR1 reads MNHNS; CDR2 reads SASEGT. This CDR3 comprises 14 residues. The CDR3 sequence: CASSDRTGAQPQHF. For the CDR3, the DNA is TGTGCCAGCAGTGATCGGACAGGGGCTCAGCCCCAGCATTTT.

The chain couples TRBV30 to TRBJ2-7; perhaps TRBD2 as D (5 bases). CDR1 GTSNPN and CDR2 SVGIG come from the germline V gene (reference sequence). The V gene lost 0 bases and the J gene lost 2 bases, with 20 bases spanning the gap. CDR3 size: 17 residues. The CDR3 nucleotides read TGTGCCTGGAGTGTAAACGGGGTGAACTTAGTTCCCTACGAGCAGTACTTC. This sequence encodes CAWSVNGVNLVPYEQYF. The full variable domain, its missing parts supplied by reference TRBV30 and TRBJ2-7, is SQTIHQWPATLVQPVGSPLSLECTVEGTSNPNLYWYRQAAGRGLQLLFYSVGIGQISSEVPQNLSASRPQDRQFILSSKKLLLSDSGFYLCAWSVNGVNLVPYEQYFGPGTRLTVT.

The rearrangement uses TRBV12-3 or TRBV12-4 and TRBJ2-4; TRBD1 matches 8 bases. CDR3 length equals 18 residues. V lost 1 base, J lost 0 bases, and 8 bases stayed unmatched. In DNA, the CDR3 is TGTGCCAGCAGTTTAGGCACACCGGGACAGGTAGCCAAAAACATTCAGTACTTC. Amino acid sequence: CASSLGTPGQVAKNIQYF.

V usage is TRBV5-6 and J usage is TRBJ1-3; D not certain. The length of the CDR3 is 11 residues. Germline loops: CDR1 SGHDT, CDR2 YYEEEE. V was shortened by 7 bases and J by 0 bases, with 2 bases between the two germline ends. The CDR3 region is CASASGNTIYF. The CDR3 nucleotides are TGTGCCAGCGCCTCTGGAAACACCATATATTTT.

This rearrangement joins TRBV6-5 to TRBJ2-1; maybe TRBD2 (7 bases). The CDR3 consists of 16 residues. The germline gives CDR1 MNHEY, CDR2 SVGAGI. Trimming left V 9 bases short and J 3 bases short, with 21 bases between. The CDR3 here is CASGRGGAGFYNEQFF. In nucleotides, the CDR3 is TGTGCCAGTGGGAGGGGGGGGGCAGGGTTCTACAATGAGCAGTTCTTC.

Worth noting for this clonotype: One base away lies a much larger clone, so this may be a sequencing read error. CDR3 coding DNA: TGTGCCAGCAGTGGTCAGCGAACCTACAATGAGCAGTACTTC. It yields the protein CASSGQRTYNEQYF. The gene calls are TRBV2 and TRBJ2-1, with D unresolved. With the DNA end fitting TRBJ2-7 better, the J assignment may be wrong. The length of the CDR3 is 14 residues. Germline CDR1 SNHLY, CDR2 FYNNEI.

The rearrangement links TRBV7-2 to TRBJ1-1, with unresolved D. Germline V gives CDR1 SGHTA, CDR2 FQGNSA. The CDR3 runs 15 residues. Trimming removed 4 bases from V and 3 bases from J, with 15 bases in between. CDR3 nucleotide sequence: TGTGCCAGCAGCTCCGGACTCCGAAGATACACTGAAGCTTTCTTT. Its translation is CASSSGLRRYTEAFF.

The chain joins TRBV4-3 to TRBJ1-3; D gene ambiguous. Trimming took 0 bases from V and 4 from J, leaving 13 bases between them. There are 16 residues in the CDR3. The V gene's germline CDR1 is LGHNA and CDR2 YSLEER. The CDR3 DNA sequence: TGCGCCAGCAGCCAAGATATATCAGGTTCCGGAAACACCATATATTTT. It specifies CASSQDISGSGNTIYF.

The V gene is TRBV12-3 or TRBV12-4, the J gene TRBJ2-4; no clear D gene. V was pared by 6 bases and J by 13 bases, with 19 bases between. This CDR3 region has 13 residues. CDR3 loop: CASRAGSTTTQYF. The CDR3 DNA follows: TGTGCCAGCAGGGCCGGATCCACCACAACCCAGTACTTC.

V usage is TRBV28 and J usage is TRBJ2-7; D is uncertain. The CDR3 extends over 14 amino acids. Germline V gene sequence: CDR1 MDHEN, CDR2 SYDVKM. Trimming cost V 5 bases and J 7 bases, with 18 bases left between them. The CDR3 DNA is TGTGCCAGCAGTCTAGACTCAGTGCTCTGGGAGCAGTACTTC. As protein: CASSLDSVLWEQYF.

The chain combines TRBV18 with TRBJ2-2; D perhaps matches TRBD1 (6 bases). CDR1 and CDR2 from the germline V gene are KGHSH and LQKENI. Trimming shortened V by 0 bases and J by 0 bases, and 11 bases separated the two germline ends. The CDR3 is made up of 17 amino acids. The CDR3 is CASSPPGQTPNTGELFF. The CDR3 DNA reads TGTGCCAGCTCACCACCGGGACAAACCCCGAACACCGGGGAGCTGTTTTTT.

This clonotype was seen a single time. The V call is TRBV27, the J call TRBJ2-7, with a weak D call TRBD1 (7 bases). The CDR3 is made up of 15 amino acids. Germline loops: CDR1 MNHEY, CDR2 SMNVEV (reference sequence). The ends were cut back, 2 bases at V and 3 bases at J, with 14 bases in the middle. In nucleotides, the CDR3 is TGTGCCAGCAGTTTACGGCAGGGGGGACTCTACGAGCAGTACTTC. This translates into CASSLRQGGLYEQYF.

The V gene is TRBV25-1, the J gene TRBJ1-2; no definite D call. CDR1 and CDR2 from the germline V gene are MGHDK and SYGVNS. The CDR3 loop spans 13 amino acids. Trimming took off 2 bases at V and 4 bases at J, with 8 bases between the two ends. Written as DNA, the CDR3 is TGTGCCAGCAGTGAAGGTAGTGTCTATGGCTACACCTTC. Its protein product is CASSEGSVYGYTF.

This clonotype is a singleton in its sample. CDR3 sequence: CSARDPIATEAFF. The DNA for the CDR3 is TGCAGTGCTAGAGATCCGATAGCCACTGAAGCTTTCTTT. This rearrangement joins TRBV20-1 to TRBJ1-1; D remains unclear. Trimming stripped 0 bases from V and 4 bases from J, with 9 bases between. CDR3 length: 13 residues. Germline V gives CDR1 DFQATT, CDR2 SNEGSKA (reference sequence).

This chain uses TRBV27 with TRBJ2-1; possible D gene TRBD1, 5 bases. CDR3 length: 14 residues. Trimming took 3 bases from V and 7 from J, leaving 13 bases between them. From germline, CDR1 is MNHEY and CDR2 SMNVEV (reference sequence). This CDR3 reads CASSFWSSGNEQFF. Written as DNA, the CDR3 is TGTGCCAGCAGTTTTTGGTCATCAGGGAATGAGCAGTTCTTC.

About this clonotype: Compared with germline, one end of the junction differs, possibly owing to a read error. The gene calls are TRBV7-9 and TRBJ2-7; D is unresolved. The germline gives CDR1 SEHNR, CDR2 FQNEAQ (reference sequence). CDR3 length equals 14 residues. This CDR3 reads CTSSLSNAWYEQYF. The CDR3 DNA reads TGTACCAGCAGCCTGTCAAATGCTTGGTACGAGCAGTACTTC.

The V call is TRBV28, the J call TRBJ1-2; 9 bases align to TRBD1. The CDR3 sequence is 15 residues long. Germline loops: CDR1 MDHEN, CDR2 SYDVKM. Germline trimming cut 6 bases from V and 4 bases from J; bases unmatched to any gene: 9. Written as DNA, the CDR3 is TGTGCCAGCAGCGCGGTGGGACAGGGCTCCTATGGCTACACCTTC. Its protein product is CASSAVGQGSYGYTF.